The present TCR beta chain was sequenced within a study of technical replicates of blood from a handful of donors. TCRdb's table, derived via immunoSEQ multiplex PCR, lists solely in-frame clones and lacks some. The table has more than 65,000 clones, under 98% seen once. The table lists this clone with a count of one. CDR3 length: 14 amino acids. Trimming shortened V by 2 bases and J by 9 bases, and 14 bases separated the two germline ends. Germline CDR1 reads MRHNA; CDR2 reads SNTAGT. The TCR comes from a human donor in good health. V is TRBV6-4 and J is TRBJ2-1; tentative D call: TRBD1 (5 bases). Input material: T cells isolated from PBMCs. For the CDR3, the DNA is TGTGCCAGCAGTGACCAGGGCAGGGCCACTGAGCAGTTCTTC. Its protein product is CASSDQGRATEQFF.